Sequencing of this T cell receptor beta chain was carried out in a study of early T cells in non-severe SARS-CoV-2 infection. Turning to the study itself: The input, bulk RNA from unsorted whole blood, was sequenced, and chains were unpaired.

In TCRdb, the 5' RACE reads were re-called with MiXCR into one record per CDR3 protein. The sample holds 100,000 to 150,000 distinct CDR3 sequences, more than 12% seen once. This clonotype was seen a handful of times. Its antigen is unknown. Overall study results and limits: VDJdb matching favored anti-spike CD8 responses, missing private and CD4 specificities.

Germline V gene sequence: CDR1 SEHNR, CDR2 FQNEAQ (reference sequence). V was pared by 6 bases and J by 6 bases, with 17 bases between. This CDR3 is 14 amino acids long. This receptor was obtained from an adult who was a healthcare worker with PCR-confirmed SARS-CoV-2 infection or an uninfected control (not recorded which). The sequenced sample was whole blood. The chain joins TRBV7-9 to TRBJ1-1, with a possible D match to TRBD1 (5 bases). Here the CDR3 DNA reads TGTGCCAGCAGGAAATTGGGGGGAGGGCCTGAAGCTTTCTTT. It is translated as CASRKLGGGPEAFF. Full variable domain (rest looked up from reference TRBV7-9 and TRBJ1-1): DTGVSQNPRHKITKRGQNVTFRCDPISEHNRLYWYRQTLGQGPEFLTYFQNEAQLEKSRLLSDRFSAERPKGSFSTLEIQRTEQGDSAMYLCASRKLGGGPEAFFGQGTRLTVV.